This T cell receptor beta chain derives from a study of prognosis after radiotherapy for stage I lung cancer. Study overall: Patients were 13 men and 6 or 7 women aged roughly 53 to 95, median roughly 79 years.

From genomic DNA, two-round multiplex PCR was used to amplify TCR beta CDR3. The authors ran first-round PCR with primers specific to each TRBV and TRBJ gene. TCRdb used MiXCR to reprocess the multiplex PCR reads, holding one entry per CDR3 protein. This sample carries 15,000 to 20,000 distinct CDR3 sequences, about 50% of them seen once, and the ten largest clones take approximately 30%. Without prior chemotherapy, radiotherapy or other malignancies, every patient was node-negative by CT and PET/CT. The material was PBMCs, obtained before or after stereotactic body radiation therapy (not recorded which). This sequence originates from a donor aged 50 or older with non-small cell lung cancer.

This CDR3 reads CAISDYRGSGYTF. The CDR3 DNA is TGTGCCATCAGTGATTACAGGGGGTCTGGCTACACCTTC. The rearrangement uses TRBV10-3 and TRBJ1-2, with 8 bases fitting TRBD1. V lost 3 bases, J lost 7 bases, and 4 bases stayed unmatched. The CDR3 is made up of 13 amino acids. Germline CDR1 ENHRY, CDR2 SYGVKD.